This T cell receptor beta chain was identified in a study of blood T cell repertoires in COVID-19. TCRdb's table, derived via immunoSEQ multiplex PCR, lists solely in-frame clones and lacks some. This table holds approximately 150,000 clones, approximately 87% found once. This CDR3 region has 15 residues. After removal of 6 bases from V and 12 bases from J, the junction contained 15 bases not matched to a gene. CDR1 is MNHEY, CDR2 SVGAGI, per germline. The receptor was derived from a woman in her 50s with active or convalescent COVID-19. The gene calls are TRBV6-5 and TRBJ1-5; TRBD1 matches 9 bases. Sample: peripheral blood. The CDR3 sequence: CASSYNTGTGSFQHF. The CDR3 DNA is TGTGCCAGCAGCTACAATACTGGGACAGGGAGTTTCCAGCATTTT.